This T cell receptor beta chain emerged from a study of OX40 agonist ivuxolimab in advanced cancers. Study overall: Ivuxolimab, an antibody that agonizes OX40 (CD134), was administered to the patients. Patients in dose escalation had liver, melanoma, kidney or head and neck cancers.

Per the germline V gene, CDR1 is MNHNS and CDR2 is SASEGT. The V end was cut by 2 bases, the J end by 6 bases, with 10 bases between. There are 14 residues in the CDR3. Here immunoSEQ multiplex PCR was the method, and the copy in TCRdb shows in-frame clones only, minus some. This sample has just over 90,000 clones; approximately 94% occur once, and the top ten carry 2.6%. Baseline was the first blood sampling point, followed by cycle 4 day 1 and cycle 7 day 1. This material consisted of CD4+ or CD8+ T cells sorted from blood, taken in a trial of the OX40 agonist ivuxolimab. This chain joins TRBV6-1 and TRBJ1-4; D unresolved. The receptor was isolated from an adult with an advanced solid tumor such as melanoma, head and neck, liver or kidney cancer. CDR3 nucleotides: TGTGCCAGCAGTGAACTCGGGCCCGATGAAAAACTGTTTTTT. Translation: CASSELGPDEKLFF.